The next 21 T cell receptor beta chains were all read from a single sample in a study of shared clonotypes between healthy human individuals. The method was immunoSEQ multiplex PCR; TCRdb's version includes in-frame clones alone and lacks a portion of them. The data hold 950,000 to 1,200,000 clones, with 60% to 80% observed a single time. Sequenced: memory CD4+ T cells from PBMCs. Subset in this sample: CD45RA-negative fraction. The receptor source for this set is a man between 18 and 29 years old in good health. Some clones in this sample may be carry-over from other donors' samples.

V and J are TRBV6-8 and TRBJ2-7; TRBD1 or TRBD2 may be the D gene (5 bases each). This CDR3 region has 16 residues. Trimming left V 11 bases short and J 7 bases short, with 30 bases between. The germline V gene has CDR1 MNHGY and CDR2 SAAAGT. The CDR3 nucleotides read TGTGCCGGACAATTTGATGAACTTGGGGACCCCTGGGAGCAGTACTTC. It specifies CAGQFDELGDPWEQYF.

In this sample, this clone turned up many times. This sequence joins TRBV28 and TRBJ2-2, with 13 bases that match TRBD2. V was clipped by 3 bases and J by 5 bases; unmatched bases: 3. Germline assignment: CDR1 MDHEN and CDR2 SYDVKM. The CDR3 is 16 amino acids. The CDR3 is CASSFGLAGETGELFF. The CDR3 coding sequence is TGTGCCAGCAGTTTTGGACTAGCGGGAGAAACCGGGGAGCTGTTTTTT.

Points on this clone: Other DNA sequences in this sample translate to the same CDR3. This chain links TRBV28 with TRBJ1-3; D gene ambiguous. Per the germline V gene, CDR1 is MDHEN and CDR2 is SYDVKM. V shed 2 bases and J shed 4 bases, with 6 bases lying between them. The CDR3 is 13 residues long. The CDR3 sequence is CASSLVAGNTIYF. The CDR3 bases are TGTGCCAGCAGTTTAGTGGCCGGAAACACCATATATTTT.

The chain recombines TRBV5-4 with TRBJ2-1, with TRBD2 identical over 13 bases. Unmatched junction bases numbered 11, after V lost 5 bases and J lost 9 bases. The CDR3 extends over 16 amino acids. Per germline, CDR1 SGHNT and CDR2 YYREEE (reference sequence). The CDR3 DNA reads TGTGCCAGCAGGGACGGACTAGCGGGAGTCTCTGGTGAGCAGTTCTTC. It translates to CASRDGLAGVSGEQFF.

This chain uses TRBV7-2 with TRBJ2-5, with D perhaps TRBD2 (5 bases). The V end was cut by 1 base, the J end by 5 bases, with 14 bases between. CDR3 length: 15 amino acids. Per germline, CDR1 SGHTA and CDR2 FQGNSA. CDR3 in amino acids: CASSLGTWEGETQYF. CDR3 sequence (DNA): TGTGCCAGCAGCTTAGGGACTTGGGAAGGGGAGACCCAGTACTTC.

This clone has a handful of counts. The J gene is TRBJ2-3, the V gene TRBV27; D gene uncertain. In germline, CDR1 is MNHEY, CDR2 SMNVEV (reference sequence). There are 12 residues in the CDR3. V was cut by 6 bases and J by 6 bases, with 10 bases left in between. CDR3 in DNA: TGTGCCAGCAGACCTAGGGCTGATACGCAGTATTTT. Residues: CASRPRADTQYF.

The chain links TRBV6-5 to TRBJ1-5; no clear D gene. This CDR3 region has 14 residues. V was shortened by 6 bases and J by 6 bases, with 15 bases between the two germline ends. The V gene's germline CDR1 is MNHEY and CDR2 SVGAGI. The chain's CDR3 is CASSPQGYSQPQHF. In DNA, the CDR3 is TGTGCCAGCAGCCCACAAGGCTACAGTCAGCCCCAGCATTTT.

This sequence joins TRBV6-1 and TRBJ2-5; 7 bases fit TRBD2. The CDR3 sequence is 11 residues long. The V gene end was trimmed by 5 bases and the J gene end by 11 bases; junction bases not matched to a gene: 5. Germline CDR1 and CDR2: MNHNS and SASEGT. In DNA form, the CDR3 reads TGTGCCAGCAGTCTGGCGGGGGAGCAGTACTTC. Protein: CASSLAGEQYF.

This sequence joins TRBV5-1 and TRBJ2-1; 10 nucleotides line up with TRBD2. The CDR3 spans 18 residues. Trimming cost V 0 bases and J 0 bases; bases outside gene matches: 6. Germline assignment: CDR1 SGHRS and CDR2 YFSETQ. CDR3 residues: CASSLGLAGISSYNEQFF. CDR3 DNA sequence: TGCGCCAGCAGCTTGGGACTAGCGGGTATCAGCTCCTACAATGAGCAGTTCTTC.

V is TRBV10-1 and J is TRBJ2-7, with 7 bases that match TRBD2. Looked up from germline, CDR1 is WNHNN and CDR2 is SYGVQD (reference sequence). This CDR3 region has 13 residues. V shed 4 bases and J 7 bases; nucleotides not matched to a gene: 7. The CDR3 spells CASSGDYLWEQYF. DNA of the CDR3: TGCGCCAGCAGTGGGGACTACCTTTGGGAGCAGTACTTC.

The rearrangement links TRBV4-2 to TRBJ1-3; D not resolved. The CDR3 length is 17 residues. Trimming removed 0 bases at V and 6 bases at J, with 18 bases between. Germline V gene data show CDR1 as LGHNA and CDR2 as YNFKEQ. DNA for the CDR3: TGTGCCAGCAGCCAAGATTGGAGGGAAACTCAGTTAAACACCATATATTTT. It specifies CASSQDWRETQLNTIYF.

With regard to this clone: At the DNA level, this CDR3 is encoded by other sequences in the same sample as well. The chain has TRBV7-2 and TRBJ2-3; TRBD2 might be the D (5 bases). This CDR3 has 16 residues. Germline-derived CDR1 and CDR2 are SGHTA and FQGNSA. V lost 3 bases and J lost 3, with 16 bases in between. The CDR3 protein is CASSFGPTTGTDTQYF. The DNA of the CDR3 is TGTGCCAGCAGCTTTGGCCCGACTACTGGGACAGATACGCAGTATTTT. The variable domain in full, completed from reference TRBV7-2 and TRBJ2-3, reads GAGVSQSPSNKVTEKGKDVELRCDPISGHTALYWYRQSLGQGLEFLIYFQGNSAPDKSGLPSDRFSAERTGGSVSTLTIQRTQQEDSAVYLCASSFGPTTGTDTQYFGPGTRLTVL.

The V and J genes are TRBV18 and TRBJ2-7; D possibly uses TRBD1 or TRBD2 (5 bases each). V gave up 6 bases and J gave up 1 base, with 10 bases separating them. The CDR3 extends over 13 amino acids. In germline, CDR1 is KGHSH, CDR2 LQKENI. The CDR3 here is CASSPWGSYEQYF. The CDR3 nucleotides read TGTGCCAGCTCCCCCTGGGGGTCCTACGAGCAGTACTTC.

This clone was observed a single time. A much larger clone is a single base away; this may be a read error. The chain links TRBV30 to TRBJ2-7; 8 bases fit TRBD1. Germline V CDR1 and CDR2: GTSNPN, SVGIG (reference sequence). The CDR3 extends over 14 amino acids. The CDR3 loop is CAWGPGQAPYEQHF. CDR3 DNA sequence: TGTGCCTGGGGGCCGGGACAGGCCCCCTACGAGCAGCACTTC.

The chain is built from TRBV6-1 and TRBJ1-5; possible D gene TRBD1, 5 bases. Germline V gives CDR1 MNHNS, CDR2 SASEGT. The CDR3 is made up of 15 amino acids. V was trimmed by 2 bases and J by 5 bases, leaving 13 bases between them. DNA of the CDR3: TGTGCCAGCAGTGAATGGGGCCCTGGGGATCAGCCCCAGCATTTT. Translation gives CASSEWGPGDQPQHF.

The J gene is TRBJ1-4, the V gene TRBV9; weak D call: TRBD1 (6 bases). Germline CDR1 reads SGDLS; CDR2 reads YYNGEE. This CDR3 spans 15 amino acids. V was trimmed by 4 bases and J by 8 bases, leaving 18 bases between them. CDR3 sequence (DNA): TGTGCCAGCAGCATGTATACAGGGCCCGGCGAAAAACTGTTTTTT. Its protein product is CASSMYTGPGEKLFF. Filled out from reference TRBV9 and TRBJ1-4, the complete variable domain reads DSGVTQTPKHLITATGQRVTLRCSPRSGDLSVYWYQQSLDQGLQFLIQYYNGEERAKGNILERFSAQQFPDLHSELNLSSLELGDSALYFCASSMYTGPGEKLFFGSGTQLSVL.

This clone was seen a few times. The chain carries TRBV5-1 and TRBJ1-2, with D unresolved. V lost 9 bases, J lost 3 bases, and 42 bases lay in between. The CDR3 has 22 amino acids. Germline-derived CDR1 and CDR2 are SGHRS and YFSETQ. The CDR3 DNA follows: TGCGCCAACCAGCTATACTGTCGGGCAGGTTTTGGGTCCAACCGCCTGGACTATGGCTACACCTTC. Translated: CANQLYCRAGFGSNRLDYGYTF.

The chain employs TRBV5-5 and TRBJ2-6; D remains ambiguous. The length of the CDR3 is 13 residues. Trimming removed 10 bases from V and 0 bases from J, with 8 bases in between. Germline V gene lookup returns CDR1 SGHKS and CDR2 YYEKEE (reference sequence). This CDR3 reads CACTSSGANVLTF. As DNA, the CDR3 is TGTGCCTGTACCAGCTCTGGGGCCAACGTCCTGACTTTC.

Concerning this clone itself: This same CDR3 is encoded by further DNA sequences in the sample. Here the CDR3 DNA reads TGTGCCAGCAGCGCTCAGGGTTTGAACACCGGGGAGCTGTTTTTT. Encoded protein: CASSAQGLNTGELFF. The chain joins TRBV9 to TRBJ2-2; tentatively, D is TRBD1 (5 bases). The CDR3 covers 15 residues. The V end lost 3 bases, the J end lost 1 base, and 10 bases lay between the germline ends. The germline V gene has CDR1 SGDLS and CDR2 YYNGEE.

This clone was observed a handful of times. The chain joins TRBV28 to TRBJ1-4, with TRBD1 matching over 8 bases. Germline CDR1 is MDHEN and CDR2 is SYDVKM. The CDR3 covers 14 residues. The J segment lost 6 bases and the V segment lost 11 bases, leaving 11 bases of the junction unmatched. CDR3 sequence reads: CAAFPRGRDEKLFF. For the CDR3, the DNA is TGTGCCGCTTTCCCCAGGGGGCGGGATGAAAAACTGTTTTTT.

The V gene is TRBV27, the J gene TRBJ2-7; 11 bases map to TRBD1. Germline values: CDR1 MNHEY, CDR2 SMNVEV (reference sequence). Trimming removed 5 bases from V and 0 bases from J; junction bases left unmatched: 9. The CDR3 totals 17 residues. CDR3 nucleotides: TGTGCCAGCAGTATCAATTCCGGGACAGGGGGCTCCTACGAGCAGTACTTC. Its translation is CASSINSGTGGSYEQYF.